In its sample, the clone carrying this T cell receptor (beta chain) was seen a few times. The data originate from a study of blood T cells in healthy people across ages. CDR3 length equals 13 residues. Trimming cost V 4 bases and J 1 base, with 8 bases left between them. The V gene's germline CDR1 is SGDLS and CDR2 YYNGEE. Every donor gave roughly 9.2 milliliters of peripheral blood. A second PCR, run for about 7 to 12 cycles, used a sample-barcoded 5' primer plus a J-beta primer mix. TCRdb used MiXCR to reprocess the 5' RACE reads, holding one entry per CDR3 protein. The sample has over a million distinct CDR3 sequences; 42% are singletons.

Sequenced sample: blood. The chain links TRBV9 to TRBJ1-2; D unresolved. This TCR came from a woman aged 18-29 years in good health. The CDR3, as DNA: TGTGCCAGCAGCCCGTTGGGTAACTATGGCTACACCTTC. It encodes CASSPLGNYGYTF.